Below are 31 T cell receptor beta chains sequenced from a single sample in a study of T cell responses to AZD1222 COVID-19 vaccine. Here immunoSEQ multiplex PCR was the method, and the copy in TCRdb shows in-frame clones only, minus some. The data show about 100,000 clones, roughly nine tenths seen once. The sequences come from peripheral blood, collected on day 0 of AZD1222 vaccination. All receptors come from an adult in good health.

The gene calls are TRBV4-2 and TRBJ2-1; no firm D call. This CDR3 comprises 13 residues. Per the germline V gene, CDR1 is LGHNA and CDR2 is YNFKEQ. Trimming cost V 6 bases and J 4 bases, with 10 bases left between them. This chain's CDR3 is CASRGDSYNEQFF. For the CDR3, the DNA is TGTGCCAGCAGAGGAGACTCGTACAATGAGCAGTTCTTC.

This clone was seen many times. The chain uses TRBV7-6 and TRBJ1-1; D not certain. Trimming took off 0 bases at V and 0 bases at J, with 17 bases between the two ends. Germline V gives CDR1 SGHVS, CDR2 FNYEAQ. The CDR3 sequence is 18 residues long. The CDR3 DNA reads TGTGCCAGCAGCTTAGCGCAGCTTATTCGACGGATGAACACTGAAGCTTTCTTT. The encoded protein is CASSLAQLIRRMNTEAFF.

The chain carries TRBV25-1 and TRBJ2-1; 12 bases line up with TRBD2. The CDR3 covers 17 residues. Germline V lookup: CDR1 MGHDK, CDR2 SYGVNS. The V and J ends lost 6 bases and 5 bases, in that order; junction bases with no gene match: 11. This chain's CDR3 is CASSGHGLAGSNNEQFF. The CDR3 nucleotides read TGTGCCAGCAGCGGCCATGGACTAGCGGGATCCAACAATGAGCAGTTCTTC. Full variable domain (remainder filled in from reference TRBV25-1 and TRBJ2-1): EADIYQTPRYLVIGTGKKITLECSQTMGHDKMYWYQQDPGMELHLIHYSYGVNSTEKGDLSSESTVSRIRTEHFPLTLESARPSHTSQYLCASSGHGLAGSNNEQFFGPGTRLTVL.

The V call is TRBV2, the J call TRBJ1-2; a possible D gene is TRBD1 (5 bases). V lost 2 bases and J 8 bases, leaving 21 bases between the germline ends. CDR3 length: 16 residues. CDR1 and CDR2 (germline): SNHLY, FYNNEI. CDR3 nucleotides: TGTGCCAGCAGTGAATTGCGGGGTTCACGGAGGGGAGGCTACACCTTC. It codes for CASSELRGSRRGGYTF.

The chain links TRBV9 to TRBJ2-4; a possible D gene is TRBD1 (8 bases). This CDR3 is built from 15 residues. Germline CDR1 SGDLS, CDR2 YYNGEE. V lost 3 bases, J lost 7 bases, and 17 bases lay in between. CDR3 loop: CASSARTGRGNIQYF. CDR3 coding DNA: TGTGCCAGCAGCGCGCGGACAGGGAGGGGGAACATTCAGTACTTC.

V and J are TRBV6-6 and TRBJ2-1, with 11 bases lining up with TRBD2. CDR1 and CDR2 (germline): MNHNY, SVGAGI (reference sequence). Losses at the gene ends were 1 base for V and 5 bases for J; bases not matched to a gene: 4. The CDR3 covers 16 residues. The CDR3 DNA reads as TGTGCCAGCAGTTACTACCTAGCGGGAGGCAACAATGAGCAGTTCTTC. Encoded protein: CASSYYLAGGNNEQFF.

The rearrangement uses TRBV5-1 and TRBJ1-4, with D tentatively TRBD1 (5 bases). This CDR3 has 17 amino acids. Germline assignment: CDR1 SGHRS and CDR2 YFSETQ. V was cut by 4 bases and J by 4 bases, with 20 bases left in between. Written as DNA, the CDR3 is TGCGCCAGCAGCCCTGAAGGGACGGGAGGGAGTAATGAAAAACTGTTTTTT. Protein product: CASSPEGTGGSNEKLFF.

The count of this clone is one. The rearrangement links TRBV19 to TRBJ2-1; D is possibly TRBD1 (5 bases). Trimming took 5 bases from V and 4 from J, leaving 12 bases between them. The germline gives CDR1 LNHDA, CDR2 SQIVND (reference sequence). CDR3 size: 14 residues. CDR3 DNA: TGTGCCAGTAGTGCAGGGATAACTTACAATGAGCAGTTCTTC. Translated: CASSAGITYNEQFF. The full variable domain, rest sourced from reference TRBV19 and TRBJ2-1, is DGGITQSPKYLFRKEGQNVTLSCEQNLNHDAMYWYRQDPGQGLRLIYYSQIVNDFQKGDIAEGYSVSREKKESFPLTVTSAQKNPTAFYLCASSAGITYNEQFFGPGTRLTVL.

This sequence joins TRBV5-6 and TRBJ2-3, with 12 bases identical to TRBD2. Per the germline V gene, CDR1 is SGHDT and CDR2 is YYEEEE. The CDR3 consists of 15 residues. The V and J ends lost 4 bases and 6 bases, in that order; junction bases with no gene match: 6. The CDR3 is CASSPLAGGRDTQYF. As DNA, the CDR3 is TGTGCCAGCAGCCCGCTAGCGGGAGGGCGTGATACGCAGTATTTT. Supplemented by reference TRBV5-6 and TRBJ2-3, the full variable domain reads DAGVTQSPTHLIKTRGQQVTLRCSPKSGHDTVSWYQQALGQGPQFIFQYYEEEERQRGNFPDRFSGHQFPNYSSELNVNALLLGDSALYLCASSPLAGGRDTQYFGPGTRLTVL.

This clone is a singleton in its sample. CDR3: CASSSRPGEETQYF. The CDR3 DNA follows: TGTGCCAGCAGCTCTCGCCCCGGCGAAGAGACCCAGTACTTC. V usage is TRBV7-9 and J usage is TRBJ2-5, with D unclear. Germline V gene lookup returns CDR1 SEHNR and CDR2 FQNEAQ (reference sequence). V lost 4 bases, J lost 3 bases, and 12 bases lay in between. The CDR3 spans 14 residues.

This chain uses TRBV2 with TRBJ2-2; D perhaps matches TRBD1 (5 bases). The CDR3 is 15 amino acids. Germline loops: CDR1 SNHLY, CDR2 FYNNEI. V lost 4 bases, J lost 6 bases, and 15 bases lay in between. The CDR3 sequence: CASSAAGILSGELFF. Written as DNA, the CDR3 is TGTGCCAGCAGTGCTGCAGGGATTTTATCCGGGGAGCTGTTTTTT.

The rearrangement links TRBV4-3 to TRBJ1-1, with 7 bases lining up with TRBD1. Germline loops: CDR1 LGHNA, CDR2 YSLEER. The trim removed 0 bases at V and 5 bases at J, leaving 6 bases unmatched. This CDR3 region has 15 residues. DNA for the CDR3: TGCGCCAGCAGCCAAGATGAGGGGGCCAGGACTGAAGCTTTCTTT. This gives the protein CASSQDEGARTEAFF.

The gene calls are TRBV7-9 and TRBJ2-3; 7 bases match TRBD2. Germline V gene sequence: CDR1 SEHNR, CDR2 FQNEAQ (reference sequence). V was pared by 3 bases and J by 5 bases, with 8 bases of the junction left unmatched. The CDR3 covers 15 residues. CDR3 sequence (DNA): TGTGCCAGCAGCTTCGTTGCGGGAGTGGTAGATACGCAGTATTTT. This gives the protein CASSFVAGVVDTQYF.

The V call is TRBV27, the J call TRBJ2-7, with D possibly matching TRBD2 (5 bases). The CDR3 extends over 14 amino acids. Looked up from germline, CDR1 is MNHEY and CDR2 is SMNVEV (reference sequence). V shed 3 bases and J shed 2 bases, with 11 bases lying between them. CDR3 bases: TGTGCCAGCAGTTTTCAACTAGGTCCCTACGAGCAGTACTTC. It specifies CASSFQLGPYEQYF.

The chain is built from TRBV7-2 and TRBJ1-1, with D perhaps TRBD1 (5 bases). From germline, CDR1 is SGHTA and CDR2 FQGNSA. This CDR3 has 15 residues. V gave up 4 bases and J gave up 1 base, with 13 bases separating them. The CDR3 here is CASSSGLRTNTEAFF. The DNA for the CDR3 is TGTGCCAGCAGCTCAGGGTTGCGGACGAACACTGAAGCTTTCTTT.

The chain uses TRBV21-1 and TRBJ1-5. TRBV21-1 is tagged as a pseudogene. CDR3 length: 18 amino acids. CDR3 in amino acids: CASSNSNRGSRRNQPQHF. In DNA, the CDR3 is TGTGCCAGCAGCAATTCAAATCGGGGGTCCCGCCGCAATCAGCCCCAGCATTTT.

This chain connects TRBV24-1 to TRBJ1-5; TRBD1 matches 8 bases. Germline V lookup: CDR1 KGHDR, CDR2 SFDVKD. The ends lost 3 bases at V and 7 bases at J; junction bases unmatched: 4. The CDR3 consists of 14 residues. CDR3: CATSDGQGGQPQHF. As DNA, the CDR3 is TGTGCCACCAGTGATGGACAGGGTGGGCAGCCCCAGCATTTT.

This clone was seen just once. The rearrangement uses TRBV12-3 or TRBV12-4 and TRBJ2-1, with TRBD2 identical over 7 bases. The length of the CDR3 is 13 residues. Trimming removed 8 bases from V and 8 bases from J; junction bases left unmatched: 9. The CDR3 sequence is CASWTGGYDEQFF. For the CDR3, the DNA is TGTGCCAGCTGGACGGGAGGTTACGATGAGCAGTTCTTC.

CDR3 in amino acids: CASSMAQGGNTEAFF. The CDR3 DNA is TGTGCCAGTAGTATGGCCCAGGGGGGAAACACTGAAGCTTTCTTT. The V and J genes are TRBV19 and TRBJ1-1, with 7 bases aligning to TRBD1. After removal of 3 bases from V and 2 bases from J, the junction contained 6 bases not matched to a gene. The CDR3 spans 15 residues. Per the germline V gene, CDR1 is LNHDA and CDR2 is SQIVND (reference sequence).

This chain's CDR3 is CASTIQGAGTEAFF. CDR3 bases: TGTGCCAGCACCATACAGGGGGCAGGCACTGAAGCTTTCTTT. The chain is built from TRBV2 and TRBJ1-1, with TRBD1 matching 9 bases. Germline V gene data show CDR1 as SNHLY and CDR2 as FYNNEI. This CDR3 comprises 14 residues. J lost 4 bases, V lost 7 bases, and 7 bases had no gene match.

CDR3 sequence: CASSVRQGPQETQYF. The CDR3 nucleotides read TGTGCCAGCAGCGTCCGACAGGGACCTCAAGAGACCCAGTACTTC. The V and J genes are TRBV13 and TRBJ2-5; 7 positions agree with TRBD1. Germline V gene data show CDR1 as PRHDT and CDR2 as FYEKMQ (reference sequence). Trimming at V came to 5 bases and at J to 2 bases, leaving 8 bases not matched to a gene. This CDR3 has 15 residues.

V is TRBV7-6 and J is TRBJ2-3; perhaps TRBD1 as D (6 bases). The V and J ends lost 6 bases and 0 bases respectively, with 13 bases between them. This CDR3 region has 15 residues. From germline, CDR1 is SGHVS and CDR2 FNYEAQ. As DNA, the CDR3 is TGTGCCAGCAGACATAATACAGGGAGCACAGATACGCAGTATTTT. This sequence encodes CASRHNTGSTDTQYF.

With respect to this clone: It is unclear where the CDR3 begins or ends on the DNA, so no DNA is shown, and the CDR3 is as TCRdb lists it. V and J are TRBV4-1 and TRBJ1-1; the table names TRBD1, a call not compared with the DNA. Germline assignment: CDR1 MGHRA and CDR2 YSYEKL. Ends included, the CDR3 has 21 residues. The CDR3 reads CASSRDRGGKLSLDKAPDSLF.

The V and J genes are TRBV11-2 and TRBJ2-1; TRBD2 matches at 7 bases. The junction had 6 bases not matched to a gene; V was cut back by 4 bases and J by 0 bases. This CDR3 contains 16 residues. Germline V gene lookup returns CDR1 SGHAT and CDR2 FQNNGV. The CDR3: CASSWGGEASYNEQFF. In DNA form, the CDR3 reads TGTGCCAGCAGCTGGGGGGGTGAGGCCTCCTACAATGAGCAGTTCTTC.

V and J are TRBV19 and TRBJ1-4, with unresolved D. The germline gives CDR1 LNHDA, CDR2 SQIVND (reference sequence). The CDR3 runs 15 residues. Trimming took off 5 bases at V and 4 bases at J, with 14 bases between the two ends. The CDR3 spells CASSPPVQINEKLFF. CDR3 bases: TGTGCCAGTAGTCCTCCTGTTCAGATTAATGAAAAACTGTTTTTT.

In this sample, this clone turned up once. The chain has TRBV30 and TRBJ2-6; D possibly uses TRBD1 or TRBD2 (5 bases each). Germline loops: CDR1 GTSNPN, CDR2 SVGIG (reference sequence). The CDR3 runs to 17 residues. V was shortened by 8 bases and J by 1 base, with 21 bases between the two germline ends. The CDR3 DNA is TGTGCCGGCCGGGACGGCAATTGGGGATCTGGGGCCAACGTCCTGACTTTC. As protein: CAGRDGNWGSGANVLTF.

This clone has only a few counts. The chain joins TRBV4-3 to TRBJ2-1, with no clear D. Germline CDR1 LGHNA, CDR2 YSLEER. V shed 0 bases and J shed 5 bases, with 17 bases lying between them. The length of the CDR3 is 17 residues. CDR3 sequence: CASSQERLLLYDNEQFF. Written as DNA, the CDR3 is TGCGCCAGCAGCCAAGAAAGACTGCTCCTTTATGACAATGAGCAGTTCTTC.

J is TRBJ2-1 and V is TRBV5-1, with 7 bases aligning to TRBD2. The germline gives CDR1 SGHRS, CDR2 YFSETQ. The J segment lost 5 bases and the V segment lost 0 bases, leaving 8 bases of the junction unmatched. The CDR3 contains 16 residues. The CDR3 here is CASSLDPGGYDNEQFF. CDR3 bases: TGCGCCAGCAGCTTGGATCCGGGAGGTTATGACAATGAGCAGTTCTTC. Combining the CDR3 with reference TRBV5-1 and TRBJ2-1 gives the whole variable domain KAGVTQTPRYLIKTRGQQVTLSCSPISGHRSVSWYQQTPGQGLQFLFEYFSETQRNKGNFPGRFSGRQFSNSRSEMNVSTLELGDSALYLCASSLDPGGYDNEQFFGPGTRLTVL.

This chain uses TRBV5-4 with TRBJ2-1; a possible D gene is TRBD2 (5 bases). This CDR3 contains 18 residues. Deletions cut 0 bases from V and 5 bases from J, with 21 bases between. Germline V gene sequence: CDR1 SGHNT, CDR2 YYREEE (reference sequence). The CDR3 loop is CASSLGAFDYRKHNEQFF. In DNA form, the CDR3 reads TGTGCCAGCAGCTTGGGAGCCTTCGACTACCGGAAGCACAATGAGCAGTTCTTC.

This chain connects TRBV7-2 to TRBJ1-2; D is ambiguous. CDR1 and CDR2 from the germline V gene are SGHTA and FQGNSA. This CDR3 has 13 residues. Trimming pared 5 bases from V and 0 bases from J, leaving 7 bases between. CDR3 bases: TGTGCCAGCAGCACTAGAACTAACTATGGCTACACCTTC. Translation gives CASSTRTNYGYTF.

The chain links TRBV5-4 to TRBJ1-4; possible D gene TRBD1, 5 bases. CDR1 SGHNT and CDR2 YYREEE come from the germline V gene (reference sequence). This CDR3 has 14 amino acids. V was clipped by 3 bases and J by 6 bases, with 12 bases between them. CDR3 residues: CASSSREYDEKLFF. CDR3 bases: TGTGCCAGCAGCTCCAGGGAGTATGATGAAAAACTGTTTTTT.